A selection of T cell receptor beta chains follows, all from one sample in a study of blood T cell repertoires in COVID-19. Data came from immunoSEQ multiplex PCR; TCRdb stores just in-frame clones and leaves some out. The sample holds 150,000 to 200,000 clones, approximately 90% seen once. The specimen was peripheral blood. Receptors originate from a human donor in a cohort sampled during active COVID-19. CDR3s include the opening cysteine and the closing phenylalanine or tryptophan. The D gene is left open where the match is weak. Only part of the rows carry a size: once, few, many, or a class if the clone is expanded.

>TRBV6-2/TRBV6-3|TRBJ1-2|.|.
CASSYSRQSIRGRNYGYTF
TGTGCCAGCAGTTACTCGCGACAGTCAATAAGGGGTAGGAACTATGGCTACACCTTC
>TRBV27|TRBJ1-1|.|.
CASSPAWGEQNTEAFF
TGTGCCAGCAGCCCCGCTTGGGGAGAACAGAACACTGAAGCTTTCTTT
>TRBV5-5|TRBJ2-7|TRBD2|.
CASSGGDGSYEQYF
TGTGCCAGCAGCGGGGGGGACGGGAGCTACGAGCAGTACTTC
>TRBV7-9|TRBJ2-2|TRBD2|.
CASSPRGAGGTGELFF
TGTGCCAGCAGCCCGCGGGGGGCCGGTGGCACCGGGGAGCTGTTTTTT
>TRBV7-2|TRBJ2-1|.|.
CASSQRGGTPYNEQFF
TGTGCCAGCAGCCAAAGGGGCGGGACCCCCTACAATGAGCAGTTCTTC
>TRBV10-2|TRBJ2-5|.|.
CASRGQPQETQYF
TGCGCCAGCAGAGGACAACCCCAAGAGACCCAGTACTTC
>TRBV25-1|TRBJ2-5|TRBD2|once
CASSDNTRGGAETQYF
TGTGCCAGCAGTGATAACACCCGGGGGGGCGCGGAGACCCAGTACTTC
>TRBV7-2|TRBJ2-7|TRBD1|.
CASSSYRDRGFGEQYF
TGTGCCAGCAGCTCCTACCGGGACAGGGGCTTTGGGGAGCAGTACTTC
>TRBV5-1|TRBJ2-7|TRBD2|.
CASSGLAGASYEQYF
TGCGCCAGCAGCGGACTAGCGGGAGCCTCCTACGAGCAGTACTTC
>TRBV10-2|TRBJ2-7|TRBD1|.
CASSARQGAQSYEQYF
TGCGCCAGCAGTGCTAGACAGGGGGCGCAGTCCTACGAGCAGTACTTC
>TRBV5-6|TRBJ1-5|.|.
CASSSGAVGQPQHF
TGTGCCAGCAGCTCTGGCGCGGTGGGTCAGCCCCAGCATTTT
>TRBV18|TRBJ2-7|.|.
CASSPTSSYEQYF
TGTGCCAGCTCACCAACGAGCTCCTACGAGCAGTACTTC
>TRBV4-1|TRBJ2-1|TRBD1|.
CASSQWDSSYNEQFF
TGCGCCAGCAGCCAATGGGACAGCTCCTACAATGAGCAGTTCTTC
>TRBV29-1|TRBJ2-2|.|.
CSGKTVAGELFF
TGCAGCGGTAAGACAGTCGCCGGGGAGCTGTTTTTT
>TRBV19|TRBJ1-3|.|.
CASTPSTLKSSGNTIYF
TGTGCCAGTACCCCTAGTACTCTAAAGAGCTCTGGAAACACCATATATTTT
>TRBV5-4|TRBJ2-4|TRBD2|.
CASSPGGGRRVIDKNIQYF
TGTGCCAGCAGCCCCGGAGGCGGGAGGAGAGTAATAGACAAAAACATTCAGTACTTC
>TRBV6-5|TRBJ2-1|TRBD2|.
CASRGTSGSEQFF
TGTGCCAGCAGGGGGACTAGCGGGAGTGAGCAGTTCTTC
>TRBV13|TRBJ2-3|TRBD2|.
CASSGLRLAGGGQQYF
TGTGCCAGCAGCGGTTTACGGCTAGCGGGAGGCGGGCAGCAGTATTTT
>TRBV19|TRBJ2-6|TRBD1|.
CASSHSRDRVSGANVLTF
TGTGCCAGTAGTCATTCCCGGGACAGGGTTTCCGGGGCCAACGTCCTGACTTTC
>TRBV6-2/TRBV6-3|TRBJ1-2|TRBD1|.
CASSYLTGGSYGYTF
TGTGCCAGCAGTTATCTTACAGGGGGAAGCTATGGCTACACCTTC
>TRBV30|TRBJ1-1|.|.
CAWRPGKGVITEAFF
TGTGCCTGGAGGCCGGGAAAGGGGGTTATCACTGAAGCTTTCTTT
>TRBV6-6|TRBJ2-7|.|.
CASSSDFTGGKKYF
TGTGCCAGCAGTTCAGACTTTACTGGGGGGAAAAAGTACTTC